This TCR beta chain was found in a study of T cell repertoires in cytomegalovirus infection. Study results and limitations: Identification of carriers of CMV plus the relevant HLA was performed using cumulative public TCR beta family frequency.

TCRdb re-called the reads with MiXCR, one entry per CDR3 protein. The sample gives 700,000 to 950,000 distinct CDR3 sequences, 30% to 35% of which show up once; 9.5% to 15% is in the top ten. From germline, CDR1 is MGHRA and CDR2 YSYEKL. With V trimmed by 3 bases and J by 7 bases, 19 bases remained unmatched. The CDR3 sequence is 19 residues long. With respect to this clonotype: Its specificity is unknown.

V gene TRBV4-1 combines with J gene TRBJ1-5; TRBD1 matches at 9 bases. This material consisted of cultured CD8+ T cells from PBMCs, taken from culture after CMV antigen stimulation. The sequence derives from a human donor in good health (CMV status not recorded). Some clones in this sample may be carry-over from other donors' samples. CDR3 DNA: TGCGCCAGCAGCCAGGAACCCAGTTTGATGGGACAGGGTTTCCAGCCCCAGCATTTT. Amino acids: CASSQEPSLMGQGFQPQHF.